This paragraph covers one TCR beta chain sequence. Germline CDR1 reads SGHTA; CDR2 reads FQGNSA. V was trimmed by 3 bases and J by 8 bases, leaving 8 bases between them. CDR3 size: 12 residues. The sample is drawn from a study of shared T cell receptors in the human thymus. Repertoires were generated with immunoSEQ multiplex PCR, while TCRdb's copy carries only in-frame clones and drops some. The data show hundreds of thousands of clones, roughly 88% seen once. The data were also submitted as part of a second study, on human thymus T cells. That work adds: Donation was from healthy Finnish infants who were having corrective surgery that addressed congenital heart defects. Thymus tissue for the work was resected from patients undergoing corrective heart surgery. Blood and thymic repertoires both appeared biased in V and J gene usage. Related studies noted strongly shared thymic repertoires across unrelated people.

The source is a girl younger than two with a congenital heart defect. Sequencing input: thymocytes. The V gene is TRBV7-2, the J gene TRBJ1-3; maybe TRBD1 (5 bases). CDR3 bases: TGTGCCAGCAGCTTTCCGGGGGACACCATATATTTT. This gives the protein CASSFPGDTIYF.